These 17 T cell receptor beta chains came from one sample sequenced in a study of cytomegalovirus exposure and HLA in healthy donors (dated by TCRdb to the late 2010s). The library relied on the immunoSEQ multiplex PCR assay. A mixture of 60 forward primers for TCR Vbeta segments and 13 reverse primers for TCR Jbeta segments was used in the multiplex PCR. TCRdb provides this immuneACCESS table in a form limited to in-frame rearrangements. Some clones are lacking; in checked studies, under half of them reflect an unresolved V gene, and why the rest are absent is not known. In this sample the table shows approximately 290,000 clones, over 70% of which occur a single time. The ten top clones hold around 0.33% of the sample. The sample consisted of PBMCs. Source of these receptors: a girl aged 2-15 years in good health and CMV-seronegative.

This clone has a single count. J is TRBJ1-1 and V is TRBV10-3; 10 nucleotides match TRBD1. With 4 bases clipped from V and 4 bases from J, the junction kept 12 bases outside the gene matches. The CDR3 is 17 residues long. CDR1 is ENHRY, CDR2 SYGVKD, per germline. CDR3 residues: CAISVADRGQGSTEAFF. The CDR3 nucleotides read TGTGCCATCAGTGTTGCCGACAGGGGGCAGGGGAGCACTGAAGCTTTCTTT.

The gene calls are TRBV28 and TRBJ2-7, with D possibly TRBD2 on 6 matching bases. The germline CDR1 and CDR2 sequences are MDHEN and SYDVKM. The CDR3 loop spans 13 amino acids. The germline V and J ends were trimmed by 1 base and 3 bases, with 7 bases remaining between them. The CDR3: CASSLSGDYEQYF. The DNA for the CDR3 is TGTGCCAGCAGTTTATCGGGGGACTACGAGCAGTACTTC.

V and J are TRBV9 and TRBJ2-1, with TRBD2 as a possible D gene (7 bases). CDR3 length: 18 amino acids. V was clipped by 0 bases and J by 4 bases, with 20 bases between them. Germline V lookup: CDR1 SGDLS, CDR2 YYNGEE. CDR3 protein: CASSVVGEGGAGYNEQFF. CDR3 in DNA: TGTGCCAGCAGCGTAGTAGGAGAGGGGGGGGCAGGTTACAATGAGCAGTTCTTC.

The CDR3 DNA is TGTGCCAGCAGCACCCACCCCGAGCGGGTTGATGAAAAACTGTTTTTT. Protein product: CASSTHPERVDEKLFF. The chain employs TRBV7-9 and TRBJ1-4; D gene ambiguous. Germline V gene sequence: CDR1 SEHNR, CDR2 FQNEAQ (reference sequence). The CDR3 is 16 amino acids. The V and J ends lost 5 bases and 6 bases respectively, with 19 bases between them.

This clone was detected a few times. This sequence joins TRBV28 and TRBJ1-6; D may be TRBD1 (6 bases). V lost 6 bases to trimming and J lost 7 bases, with 16 bases between them. CDR3 length: 15 amino acids. CDR1 is MDHEN, CDR2 SYDVKM, per germline. CDR3: CASRYIQGTNSPLHF. CDR3 nucleotides: TGTGCCAGCAGGTATATACAGGGTACGAATTCACCCCTCCACTTT.

This clone was seen a single time. The rearrangement uses TRBV6-1 and TRBJ1-5; 9 nucleotides match TRBD1. There are 13 residues in the CDR3. From germline, CDR1 is MNHNS and CDR2 SASEGT. V lost 6 bases and J lost 4; bases outside the gene matches: 1. The CDR3 bases are TGTGCCAGCAGAGGGACAGGGAATCAGCCCCAGCATTTT. It codes for CASRGTGNQPQHF.

The V and J genes are TRBV28 and TRBJ2-7; tentatively, D is TRBD1 (5 bases). The germline V and J ends were trimmed by 5 bases and 3 bases, with 17 bases remaining between them. CDR1 and CDR2 (germline): MDHEN, SYDVKM. CDR3 length: 15 residues. DNA of the CDR3: TGTGCCAGCAGTGCCACGGAGACAGTCAACTACGAGCAGTACTTC. Protein product: CASSATETVNYEQYF.

CDR3 amino acids: CASSWGLAGLVEQYF. The CDR3 nucleotides are TGTGCCAGCAGTTGGGGACTAGCGGGTCTTGTTGAGCAGTACTTC. This sequence joins TRBV27 and TRBJ2-7; 12 bases line up with TRBD2. The germline CDR1 and CDR2 sequences are MNHEY and SMNVEV (reference sequence). V trimming: 4 bases; J trimming: 7 bases; junction bases outside the gene matches: 8. The CDR3 is 15 amino acids.

The chain joins TRBV28 to TRBJ1-1, with D uncertain. Trimming left V 3 bases short and J 3 bases short, with 11 bases between. CDR3 size: 14 residues. Germline V gene data show CDR1 as MDHEN and CDR2 as SYDVKM. The CDR3 region is CASSLPRSDTEAFF. The CDR3 bases are TGTGCCAGCAGTTTGCCCAGGTCGGACACTGAAGCTTTCTTT.

The V gene is TRBV5-1, the J gene TRBJ1-1; tentative D call: TRBD1 (5 bases). V dropped 3 bases and J dropped 2 bases, with 11 bases sitting between them. This CDR3 has 14 residues. Germline V gene lookup returns CDR1 SGHRS and CDR2 YFSETQ. CDR3 bases: TGCGCCAGCAGCTGGTTTGGACACAACACTGAAGCTTTCTTT. Amino acid sequence: CASSWFGHNTEAFF.

The rearrangement links TRBV11-2 to TRBJ1-1; TRBD1 aligns across 7 bases. The germline gives CDR1 SGHAT, CDR2 FQNNGV. Germline trimming cut 6 bases from V and 2 bases from J; bases unmatched to any gene: 18. This CDR3 comprises 18 residues. The CDR3 nucleotides read TGTGCCAGCAGTCCAAACTACGGATACAGGGGAAGAAACACTGAAGCTTTCTTT. As protein: CASSPNYGYRGRNTEAFF.

This clone was observed a handful of times. The chain uses TRBV2 and TRBJ1-4; 8 bases map to TRBD1. CDR1 SNHLY and CDR2 FYNNEI come from the germline V gene. The V segment lost 6 bases and the J segment 2 bases; nucleotides outside the gene matches: 2. This CDR3 region has 14 residues. CDR3 in amino acids: CASRQGETNEKLFF. The CDR3 bases are TGTGCCAGCAGACAGGGGGAGACTAATGAAAAACTGTTTTTT.

This chain links TRBV5-1 with TRBJ2-5; D unresolved. V gave up 1 base and J gave up 5 bases, with 9 bases separating them. This CDR3 is built from 13 residues. From germline, CDR1 is SGHRS and CDR2 YFSETQ. The CDR3 DNA follows: TGCGCCAGCAGCTTGAGAGGTCGTGAGACCCAGTACTTC. It codes for CASSLRGRETQYF.

This clone was seen a single time. This rearrangement joins TRBV20-1 to TRBJ1-5; tentatively, D is TRBD1 (5 bases). V shed 5 bases and J shed 12 bases, with 11 bases lying between them. The germline gives CDR1 DFQATT, CDR2 SNEGSKA (reference sequence). There are 10 residues in the CDR3. DNA for the CDR3: TGCAGTGCTTACAGGACGGTCCAGCATTTT. Residues: CSAYRTVQHF.

This clone was picked up one time. The chain joins TRBV28 to TRBJ2-2; 11 positions match TRBD1. V was pared by 5 bases and J by 4 bases, with 6 bases of the junction left unmatched. The CDR3 is 16 residues long. Germline V gene lookup returns CDR1 MDHEN and CDR2 SYDVKM. The CDR3 sequence is CASSPWTGGFTGELFF. DNA of the CDR3: TGTGCCAGCAGTCCCTGGACAGGGGGCTTCACCGGGGAGCTGTTTTTT.

The rearrangement uses TRBV7-6 and TRBJ2-7; TRBD2 is a possible D gene (6 bases). The length of the CDR3 is 14 residues. V dropped 6 bases and J dropped 3 bases, with 15 bases sitting between them. Germline V lookup: CDR1 SGHVS, CDR2 FNYEAQ. The CDR3 sequence is CASSVSGGDYEQYF. CDR3 in DNA: TGTGCCAGCAGTGTTAGCGGAGGGGACTACGAGCAGTACTTC.

This chain connects TRBV7-7 to TRBJ2-5, with 8 bases identical to TRBD2. V was pared by 1 base and J by 14 bases, with 6 bases of the junction left unmatched. The germline V gene encodes CDR1 SSHAT and CDR2 FNYEAQ (reference sequence). The CDR3 is made up of 12 amino acids. As DNA, the CDR3 is TGTGCCAGCAGCTTAGAGGGCGGGGGGCCTTACTTC. This encodes CASSLEGGGPYF.